Sequencing of this T cell receptor beta chain was carried out in a study of metastatic and nonmetastatic thyroid tumors. Background on the study: Samples came from malignant and benign thyroid patients, and repertoires were compared across blood and tumor or nodule tissue.

This clone was observed at least ten times. The V gene lost 3 bases and the J gene lost 2 bases, with 13 bases spanning the gap. The CDR3 extends over 15 amino acids. CDR1 and CDR2 from the germline V gene are KGHSH and LQKENI. Through MiXCR, TCRdb re-clonotyped the PCR reads. The data contain tens of thousands of clones, 20% to 25% of them seen just once; the ten biggest clones take up around 3.4%. Not a single patient had been given any form of treatment at any point before undergoing thyroid surgery. This clonotype was sampled from a male donor with papillary thyroid cancer or a benign thyroid nodule (not recorded which). Some clones in this sample may be carry-over from other donors' samples. J is TRBJ2-5 and V is TRBV18; D unclear. Specimen: blood. DNA for the CDR3: TGTGCCAGCTCACCCCCCGCCAGCCTGCAAGAGACCCAGTACTTC. Translation gives CASSPPASLQETQYF.